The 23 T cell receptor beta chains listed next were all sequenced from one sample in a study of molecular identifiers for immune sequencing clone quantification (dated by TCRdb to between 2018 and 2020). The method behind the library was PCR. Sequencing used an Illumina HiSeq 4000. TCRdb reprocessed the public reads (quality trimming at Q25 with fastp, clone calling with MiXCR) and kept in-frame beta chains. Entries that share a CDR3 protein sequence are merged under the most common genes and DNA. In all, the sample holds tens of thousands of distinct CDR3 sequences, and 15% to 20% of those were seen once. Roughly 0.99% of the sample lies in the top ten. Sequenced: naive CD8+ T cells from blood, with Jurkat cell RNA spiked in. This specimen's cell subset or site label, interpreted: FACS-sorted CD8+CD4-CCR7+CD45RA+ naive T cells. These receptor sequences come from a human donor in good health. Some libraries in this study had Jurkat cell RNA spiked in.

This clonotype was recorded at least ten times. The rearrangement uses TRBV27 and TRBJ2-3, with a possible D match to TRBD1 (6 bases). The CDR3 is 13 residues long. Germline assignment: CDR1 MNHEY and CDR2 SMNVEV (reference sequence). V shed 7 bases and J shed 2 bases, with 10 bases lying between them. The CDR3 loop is CASNRVNTDTQYF. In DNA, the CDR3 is TGTGCCAGCAACAGGGTCAACACAGATACGCAGTATTTT.

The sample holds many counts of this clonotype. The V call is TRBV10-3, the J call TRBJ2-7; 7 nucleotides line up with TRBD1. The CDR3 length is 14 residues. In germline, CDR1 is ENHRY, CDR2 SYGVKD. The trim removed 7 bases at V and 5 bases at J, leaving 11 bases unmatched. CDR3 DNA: TGTGCCATCAAAAGGGGGCGCGGTACCGACGAGCAGTACTTC. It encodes CAIKRGRGTDEQYF.

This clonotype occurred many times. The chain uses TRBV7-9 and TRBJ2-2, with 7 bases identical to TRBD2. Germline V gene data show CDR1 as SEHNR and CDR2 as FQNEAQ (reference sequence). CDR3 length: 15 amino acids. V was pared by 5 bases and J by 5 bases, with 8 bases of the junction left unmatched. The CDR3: CASSALGRGTGELFF. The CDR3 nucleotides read TGTGCCAGCAGCGCCCTAGGGCGGGGGACCGGGGAGCTGTTTTTT.

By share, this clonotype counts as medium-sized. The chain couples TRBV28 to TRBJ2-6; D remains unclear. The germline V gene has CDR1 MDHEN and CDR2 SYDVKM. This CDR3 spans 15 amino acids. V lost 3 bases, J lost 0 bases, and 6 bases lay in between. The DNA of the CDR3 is TGTGCCAGCAGTTTGGGTAACTCTGGGGCCAACGTCCTGACTTTC. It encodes CASSLGNSGANVLTF.

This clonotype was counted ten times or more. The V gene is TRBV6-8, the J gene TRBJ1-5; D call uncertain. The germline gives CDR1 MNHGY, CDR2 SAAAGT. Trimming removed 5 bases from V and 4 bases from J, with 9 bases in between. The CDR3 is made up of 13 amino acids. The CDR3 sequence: CASSTPRNQPQHF. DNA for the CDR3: TGTGCCAGCAGTACCCCTAGGAATCAGCCCCAGCATTTT.

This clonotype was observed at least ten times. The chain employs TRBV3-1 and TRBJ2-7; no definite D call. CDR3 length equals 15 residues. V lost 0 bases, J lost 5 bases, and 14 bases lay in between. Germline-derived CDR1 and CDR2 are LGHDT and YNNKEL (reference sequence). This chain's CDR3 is CASSQDGSPAHEQYF. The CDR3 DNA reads TGTGCCAGCAGCCAAGATGGATCCCCGGCCCACGAGCAGTACTTC.

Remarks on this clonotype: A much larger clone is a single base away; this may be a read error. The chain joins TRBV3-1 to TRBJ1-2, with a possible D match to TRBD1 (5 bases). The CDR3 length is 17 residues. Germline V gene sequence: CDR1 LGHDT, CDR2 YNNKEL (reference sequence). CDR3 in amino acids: CASSQGDLAPRVYGYAF. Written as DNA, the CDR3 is TGTGCCAGCAGCCAAGGGGACCTAGCTCCCCGAGTCTATGGCTACGCCTTC.

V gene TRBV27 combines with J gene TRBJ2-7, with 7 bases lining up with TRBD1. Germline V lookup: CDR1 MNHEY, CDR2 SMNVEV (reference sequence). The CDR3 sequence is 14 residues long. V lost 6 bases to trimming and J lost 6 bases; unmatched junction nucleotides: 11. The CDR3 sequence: CASSLGTANSEQYF. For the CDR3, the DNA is TGTGCCAGCAGCCTGGGGACAGCAAATTCCGAGCAGTACTTC.

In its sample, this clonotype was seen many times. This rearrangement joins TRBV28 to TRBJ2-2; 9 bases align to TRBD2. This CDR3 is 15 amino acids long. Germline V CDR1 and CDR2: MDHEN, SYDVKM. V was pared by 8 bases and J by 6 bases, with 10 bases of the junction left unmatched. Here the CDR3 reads CASFHAGGLAGELFF. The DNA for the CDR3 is TGTGCCAGCTTCCATGCGGGGGGGCTCGCCGGGGAGCTGTTTTTT.

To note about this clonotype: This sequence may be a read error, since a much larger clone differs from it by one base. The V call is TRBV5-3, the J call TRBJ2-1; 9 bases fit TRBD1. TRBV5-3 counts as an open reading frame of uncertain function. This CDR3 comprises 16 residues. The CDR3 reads CASSLTRGTGINELFF. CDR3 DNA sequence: TGTGCCAGCAGCTTGACGCGGGGGACAGGGATCAATGAGCTGTTCTTC.

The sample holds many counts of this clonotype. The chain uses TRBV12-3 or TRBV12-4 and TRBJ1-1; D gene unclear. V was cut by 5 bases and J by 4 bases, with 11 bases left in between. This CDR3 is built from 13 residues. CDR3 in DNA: TGTGCCAGCAGTCCCGGGGTTTCCACTGAAGCTTTCTTT. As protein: CASSPGVSTEAFF.

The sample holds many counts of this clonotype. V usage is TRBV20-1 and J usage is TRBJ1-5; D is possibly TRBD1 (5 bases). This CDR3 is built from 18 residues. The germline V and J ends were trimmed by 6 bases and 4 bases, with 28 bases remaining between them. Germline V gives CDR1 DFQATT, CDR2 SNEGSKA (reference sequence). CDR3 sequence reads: CSAPMPGTSILPNQPQHF. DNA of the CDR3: TGCAGTGCGCCAATGCCGGGGACGTCCATCCTTCCTAATCAGCCCCAGCATTTT.

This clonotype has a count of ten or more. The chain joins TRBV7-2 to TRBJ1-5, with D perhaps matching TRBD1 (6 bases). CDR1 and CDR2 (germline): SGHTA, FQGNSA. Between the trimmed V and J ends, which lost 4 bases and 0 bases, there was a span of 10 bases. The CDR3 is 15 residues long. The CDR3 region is CASSWTVYSNQPQHF. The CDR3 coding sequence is TGTGCCAGCAGCTGGACAGTCTATAGCAATCAGCCCCAGCATTTT. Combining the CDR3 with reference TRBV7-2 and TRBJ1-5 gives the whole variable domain GAGVSQSPSNKVTEKGKDVELRCDPISGHTALYWYRQSLGQGLEFLIYFQGNSAPDKSGLPSDRFSAERTGGSVSTLTIQRTQQEDSAVYLCASSWTVYSNQPQHFGDGTRLSIL.

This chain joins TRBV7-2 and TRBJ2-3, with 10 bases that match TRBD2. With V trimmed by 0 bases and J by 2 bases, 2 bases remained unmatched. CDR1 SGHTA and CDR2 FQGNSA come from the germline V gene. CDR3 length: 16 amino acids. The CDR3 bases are TGTGCCAGCAGCTTAGCCCTAGCGGGGGTCACAGATACGCAGTATTTT. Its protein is CASSLALAGVTDTQYF.

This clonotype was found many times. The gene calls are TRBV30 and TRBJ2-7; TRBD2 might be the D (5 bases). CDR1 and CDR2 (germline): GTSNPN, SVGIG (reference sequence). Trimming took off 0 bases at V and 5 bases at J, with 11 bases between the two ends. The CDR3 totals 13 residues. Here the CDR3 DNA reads TGTGCCTGGAGTGTTTCGGGGATCAACGAGCAGTACTTC. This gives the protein CAWSVSGINEQYF.

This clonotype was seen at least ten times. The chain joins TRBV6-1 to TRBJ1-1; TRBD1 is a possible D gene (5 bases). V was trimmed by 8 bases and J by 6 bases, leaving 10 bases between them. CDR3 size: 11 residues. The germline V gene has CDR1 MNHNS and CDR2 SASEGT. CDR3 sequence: CASGWGAEAFF. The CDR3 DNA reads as TGTGCCAGCGGGTGGGGGGCTGAAGCTTTCTTT.

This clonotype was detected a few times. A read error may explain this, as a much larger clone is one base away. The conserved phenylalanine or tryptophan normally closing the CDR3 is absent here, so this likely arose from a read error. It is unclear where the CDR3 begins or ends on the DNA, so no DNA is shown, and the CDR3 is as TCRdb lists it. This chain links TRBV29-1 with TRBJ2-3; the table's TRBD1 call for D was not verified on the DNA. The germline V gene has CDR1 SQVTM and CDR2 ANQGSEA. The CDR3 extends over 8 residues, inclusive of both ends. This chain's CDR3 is CSVPGDLL.

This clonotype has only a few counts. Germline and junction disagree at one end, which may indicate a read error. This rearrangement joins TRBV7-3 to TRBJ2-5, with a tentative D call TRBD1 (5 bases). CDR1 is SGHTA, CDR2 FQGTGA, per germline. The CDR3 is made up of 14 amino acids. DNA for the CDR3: TGTGCAAGCAGCTCGGCAGGGAACCAAGACACCCAGTACTTT. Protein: CASSSAGNQDTQYF.

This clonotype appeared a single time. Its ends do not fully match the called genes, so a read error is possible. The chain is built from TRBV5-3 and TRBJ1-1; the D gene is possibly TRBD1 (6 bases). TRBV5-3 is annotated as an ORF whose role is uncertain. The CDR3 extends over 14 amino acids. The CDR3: CASSLQTGSTEAFF. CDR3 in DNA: TGTGCCAGCAGCTTACAAACAGGGTCCACTGAAGCTTTCTTT.

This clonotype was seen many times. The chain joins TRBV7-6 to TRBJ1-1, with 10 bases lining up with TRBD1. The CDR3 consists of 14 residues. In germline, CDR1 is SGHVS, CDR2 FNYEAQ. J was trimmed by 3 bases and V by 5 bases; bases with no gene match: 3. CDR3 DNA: TGTGCCAGCAGCCGGACAGGGGGGTACACTGAAGCTTTCTTT. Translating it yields CASSRTGGYTEAFF.

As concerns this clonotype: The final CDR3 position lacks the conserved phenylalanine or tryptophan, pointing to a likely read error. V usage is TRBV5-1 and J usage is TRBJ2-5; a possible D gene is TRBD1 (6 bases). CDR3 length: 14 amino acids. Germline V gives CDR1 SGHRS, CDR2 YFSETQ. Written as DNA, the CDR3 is TGCGCCAGCAGCCTCTTGACAGGCCAAGGGACCCAGTACTAC. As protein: CASSLLTGQGTQYY.

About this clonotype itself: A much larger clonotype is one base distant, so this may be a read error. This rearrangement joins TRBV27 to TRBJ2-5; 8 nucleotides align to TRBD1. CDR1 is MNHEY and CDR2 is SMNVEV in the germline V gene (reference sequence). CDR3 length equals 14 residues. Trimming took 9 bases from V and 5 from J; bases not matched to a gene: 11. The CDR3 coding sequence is TGTGCCAGTAAAGGGGCAGGGGGCCTGGAGACCCAGTACTTC. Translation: CASKGAGGLETQYF.

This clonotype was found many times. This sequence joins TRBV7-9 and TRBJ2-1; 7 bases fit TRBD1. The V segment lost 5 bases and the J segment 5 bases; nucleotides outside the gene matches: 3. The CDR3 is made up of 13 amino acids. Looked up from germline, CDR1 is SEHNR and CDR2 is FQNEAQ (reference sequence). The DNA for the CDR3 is TGTGCCAGCAGCCCTGGGACAGACAATGAGCAGTTCTTC. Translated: CASSPGTDNEQFF.